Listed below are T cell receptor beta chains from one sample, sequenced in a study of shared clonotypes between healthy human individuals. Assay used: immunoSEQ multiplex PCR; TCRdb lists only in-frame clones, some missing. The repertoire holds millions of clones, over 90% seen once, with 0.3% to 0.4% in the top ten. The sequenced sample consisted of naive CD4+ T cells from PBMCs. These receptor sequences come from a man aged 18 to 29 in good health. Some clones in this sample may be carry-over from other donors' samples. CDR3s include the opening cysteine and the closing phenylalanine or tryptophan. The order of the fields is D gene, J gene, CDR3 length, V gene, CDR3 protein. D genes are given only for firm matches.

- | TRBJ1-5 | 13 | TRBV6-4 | CASSESSNQPQHF
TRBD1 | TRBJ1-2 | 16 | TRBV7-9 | CASSFRDRGPTYGYTF
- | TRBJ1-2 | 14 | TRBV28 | CASSLWETEDGYTF
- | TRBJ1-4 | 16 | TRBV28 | CASSSLFDGGGEKLFF
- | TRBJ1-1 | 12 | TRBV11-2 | CASSLRNTEAFF
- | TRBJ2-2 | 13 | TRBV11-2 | CASSFPGTGELFF
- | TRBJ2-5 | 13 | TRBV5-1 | CASSRGLQETQYF
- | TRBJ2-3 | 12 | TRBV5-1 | CASSATRDTQYF
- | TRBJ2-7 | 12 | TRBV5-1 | CASSLVTAPQYF
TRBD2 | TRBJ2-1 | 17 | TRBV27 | CASSLRTSGRSLNEQFF
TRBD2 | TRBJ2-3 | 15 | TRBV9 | CASRQTSDDTDTQYF